This paragraph reports one T cell receptor (beta chain). The target antigen is unknown. Assay: immunoSEQ multiplex PCR; the TCRdb copy retains only in-frame clones and omits some. Among some 550,000 clones listed, 95% to 98% were seen once. The sample originates from a study of shared clonotypes between healthy human individuals. Overall study results and limits: Non-shared clonotypes had lower generation probabilities than clonotypes shared by all four sorted-subset donors.

Trimming removed 6 bases from V and 3 bases from J; junction bases left unmatched: 7. The CDR3 totals 15 residues. The germline gives CDR1 SGHAT, CDR2 FQNNGV. Sample: naive CD4+ T cells sorted from blood. The subset denotes: CD45RA+ positively selected. The chain combines TRBV11-2 with TRBJ2-3, with 9 bases aligning to TRBD1. This TCR was sampled from a woman in her 30s in good health. The CDR3: CASRDPGQGTDTQYF. CDR3 nucleotides: TGTGCCAGCAGGGATCCGGGACAGGGAACAGATACGCAGTATTTT.